This entry is about one TCR beta chain. This specimen belongs to a study of blood T cell repertoires in COVID-19. Study as a whole: From the United States, Italy and Spain came samples of acute and convalescent COVID-19. PBMCs, B-cell-depleted T cells, or T cells provided the cDNA or gDNA that made up the material.

V was trimmed by 10 bases and J by 5 bases, leaving 12 bases between them. Germline CDR1 LGHNT, CDR2 FRNRAP. The CDR3 sequence is 12 residues long. In the study's own analysis: Amplifying reference gene primers gave estimates of nucleated cell counts. Libraries were prepared by immunoSEQ multiplex PCR; TCRdb keeps only in-frame clonotypes and omits some of them. V, J and clone size derive from that table, while D and trimming were established from the DNA sequence. The sample includes 100,000 to 120,000 clones, 70% to 80% seen only once; the top ten take around 8%. The chain has TRBV12-5 and TRBJ2-1; TRBD2 might be the D (6 bases). The sample consisted of peripheral blood. The TCR comes from an older woman with acute or convalescent COVID-19. The CDR3 sequence is CAINTGDNEQFF. CDR3 DNA: TGTGCTATTAACACGGGGGACAATGAGCAGTTCTTC.